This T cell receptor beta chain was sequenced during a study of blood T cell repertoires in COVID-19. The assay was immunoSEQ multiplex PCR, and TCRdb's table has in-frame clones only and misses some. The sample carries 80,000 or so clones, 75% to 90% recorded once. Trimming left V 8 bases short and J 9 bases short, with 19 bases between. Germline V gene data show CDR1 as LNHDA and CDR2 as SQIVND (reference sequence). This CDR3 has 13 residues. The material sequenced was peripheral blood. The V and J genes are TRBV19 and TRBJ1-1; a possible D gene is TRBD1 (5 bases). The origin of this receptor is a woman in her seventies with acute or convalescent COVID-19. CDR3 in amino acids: CASVYRDLGQAFF. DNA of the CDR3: TGTGCCAGTGTCTACCGGGACTTGGGACAAGCTTTCTTT.